These 14 T cell receptor beta chains came from one sample sequenced in a study of blood T cell repertoires in COVID-19 (dated by TCRdb to 2020 to 2022). Library preparation used the immunoSEQ multiplex PCR assay. The immuneACCESS repertoire file appears here via TCRdb, limited to in-frame rearrangements. These files lack a portion of the clones; in checked studies, under half of the deficit traces to unresolved V genes, and the cause of the others is not known. The sample includes roughly 200,000 clones, with 85% to 90% observed a single time. The ten largest clones capture approximately 0.88% of the sample. The sample consisted of peripheral blood. The receptors here all came from a woman aged 18-29 years who had recovered from COVID-19.

This clone was seen more than once but under ten times. The chain employs TRBV19 and TRBJ1-6, with D possibly TRBD1 on 6 matching bases. Per germline, CDR1 LNHDA and CDR2 SQIVND (reference sequence). This CDR3 spans 16 amino acids. Deletions cut 6 bases from V and 4 bases from J, with 16 bases between. CDR3 residues: CASSSSWTAYNSPLHF. Written as DNA, the CDR3 is TGTGCCAGTAGCTCCTCTTGGACAGCTTATAATTCACCCCTCCACTTT.

In this sample, this clone turned up a few times. The J gene is TRBJ2-1, the V gene TRBV7-8, with D possibly TRBD1 on 6 matching bases. Per germline, CDR1 SGHVS and CDR2 FQNEAQ. The V gene lost 1 base and the J gene lost 9 bases, with 19 bases spanning the gap. The CDR3 contains 16 residues. For the CDR3, the DNA is TGTGCCAGCAGCTTAGATCTCCAGGGGCGTGGGGGTGAGCAGTTCTTC. It is translated as CASSLDLQGRGGEQFF.

The CDR3 DNA follows: TGTGCCAGCCGGGACAGGGTATTACCCTCCTATAATTCACCCCTCCACTTT. Translating it yields CASRDRVLPSYNSPLHF. This sequence joins TRBV19 and TRBJ1-6, with 9 positions matching TRBD1. Losses at the gene ends were 9 bases for V and 0 bases for J; bases not matched to a gene: 9. The CDR3 extends over 17 amino acids. Germline values: CDR1 LNHDA, CDR2 SQIVND (reference sequence). Full variable domain (remainder filled in from reference TRBV19 and TRBJ1-6): DGGITQSPKYLFRKEGQNVTLSCEQNLNHDAMYWYRQDPGQGLRLIYYSQIVNDFQKGDIAEGYSVSREKKESFPLTVTSAQKNPTAFYLCASRDRVLPSYNSPLHFGNGTRLTVT.

The genes are TRBV7-3 and TRBJ1-1, with 8 nucleotides matching TRBD1. The germline gives CDR1 SGHTA, CDR2 FQGTGA. The V and J ends lost 5 bases and 1 base, in that order; junction bases with no gene match: 6. This CDR3 contains 15 residues. CDR3 loop: CASSRDRGGNTEAFF. DNA of the CDR3: TGTGCCAGCAGCCGTGACAGGGGCGGGAACACTGAAGCTTTCTTT.

V usage is TRBV6-5 and J usage is TRBJ1-2, with 10 bases matching TRBD1. CDR3 length: 13 residues. With 6 bases clipped from V and 13 bases from J, the junction kept 11 bases outside the gene matches. In germline, CDR1 is MNHEY, CDR2 SVGAGI. The CDR3 here is CASRYGGQGLPTF. In nucleotides, the CDR3 is TGTGCCAGCAGATACGGGGGACAGGGGCTTCCCACCTTC.

The chain combines TRBV5-4 with TRBJ2-7; 8 bases are shared with TRBD1. CDR1 is SGHNT and CDR2 is YYREEE in the germline V gene (reference sequence). The CDR3 sequence is 14 residues long. J lost 9 bases, V lost 0 bases, and 8 bases had no gene match. CDR3 sequence (DNA): TGTGCCAGCAGCTTGGCCGCGACAGGGGATCGGCAGTACTTC. This gives the protein CASSLAATGDRQYF.

V usage is TRBV29-1 and J usage is TRBJ1-2, with 9 bases aligning to TRBD1. The CDR3 extends over 12 amino acids. Trimming cost V 4 bases and J 6 bases; bases outside gene matches: 3. Germline V CDR1 and CDR2: SQVTM, ANQGSEA. DNA of the CDR3: TGCAGCGTTGGCACAGGGGGCAATGGCTACACCTTC. Amino acids: CSVGTGGNGYTF.

A single count supports this clone. This chain joins TRBV7-2 and TRBJ1-5, with 7 bases lining up with TRBD1. This CDR3 comprises 14 residues. Germline V lookup: CDR1 SGHTA, CDR2 FQGNSA. Unmatched junction bases numbered 6, after V lost 5 bases and J lost 5 bases. CDR3 sequence (DNA): TGTGCCAGCAGCAACCGACAGGGTCATCAGCCCCAGCATTTT. This sequence encodes CASSNRQGHQPQHF.

The V call is TRBV9, the J call TRBJ2-2, with 8 positions matching TRBD2. With V trimmed by 1 base and J by 3 bases, 5 bases remained unmatched. Germline V gene data show CDR1 as SGDLS and CDR2 as YYNGEE. The CDR3 is 16 amino acids. Written as DNA, the CDR3 is TGTGCCAGCAGCGTAAGGACTAGCTTTCACACCGGGGAGCTGTTTTTT. This translates into CASSVRTSFHTGELFF.

This sequence joins TRBV3-1 (or the pseudogene TRBV3-2) and TRBJ2-1, with a weak D call TRBD2 (5 bases). In germline, CDR1 is LGHDT, CDR2 YNNKEL (reference sequence). V lost 2 bases, J lost 9 bases, and 11 bases lay in between. The CDR3 spans 13 residues. For the CDR3, the DNA is TGTGCCAGCAGCCAACTCCACGCGGGTGAGCAGTTCTTC. Translated, it gives CASSQLHAGEQFF.

The chain combines TRBV5-8 with TRBJ2-5; 10 nucleotides match TRBD2. This CDR3 is built from 17 residues. Germline V gene lookup returns CDR1 SGHTS and CDR2 YDEGEE. V dropped 4 bases and J dropped 2; count of bases not matched to a gene: 11. CDR3 residues: CASSVLGSGRGQETQYF. DNA for the CDR3: TGTGCCAGCAGCGTATTGGGGAGCGGGAGGGGGCAAGAGACCCAGTACTTC. The whole variable domain, filled in from reference TRBV5-8 and TRBJ2-5, reads EAGVTQSPTHLIKTRGQQATLRCSPISGHTSVYWYQQALGLGLQFLLWYDEGEERNRGNFPPRFSGRQFPNYSSELNVNALELEDSALYLCASSVLGSGRGQETQYFGPGTRLLVL.

The V call is TRBV29-1, the J call TRBJ1-5; D possibly corresponds to TRBD1 (5 bases). Germline CDR1 is SQVTM and CDR2 is ANQGSEA. V lost 1 base and J lost 9, with 13 bases in between. This CDR3 spans 13 amino acids. The CDR3 spells CSVEVRPQGPQHF. DNA for the CDR3: TGCAGCGTTGAAGTGCGGCCCCAGGGGCCCCAGCATTTT.

The chain links TRBV5-4 to TRBJ2-1; a possible D gene is TRBD1 (7 bases). Germline loops: CDR1 SGHNT, CDR2 YYREEE (reference sequence). CDR3 length: 15 residues. Trimming took 2 bases from V and 4 from J, leaving 13 bases between them. The CDR3 protein is CASSLAAGGYNEQFF. The CDR3 DNA sequence: TGTGCCAGCAGCTTAGCGGCAGGGGGGTACAATGAGCAGTTCTTC.

The chain links TRBV7-2 to TRBJ1-5; D possibly corresponds to TRBD1 (6 bases). Looked up from germline, CDR1 is SGHTA and CDR2 is FQGNSA. V lost 5 bases, J lost 2 bases, and 10 bases lay in between. The CDR3 is 14 amino acids. CDR3 nucleotides: TGTGCCAGCAGCCCGGGACACGGCAATCAGCCCCAGCATTTT. Its protein is CASSPGHGNQPQHF.